This T cell receptor beta chain was sequenced in a study of cytomegalovirus exposure and HLA in healthy donors. In the PCR, 60 Vbeta and 13 Jbeta primers were used. Data came from immunoSEQ multiplex PCR; TCRdb stores just in-frame clones and leaves some out. The sample lists approximately 98,000 clones; about 81% were seen once. Germline assignment: CDR1 SEHNR and CDR2 FQNEAQ (reference sequence). This CDR3 comprises 13 residues. V was cut by 1 base and J by 6 bases, with 9 bases left in between. This TCR was recovered from a man aged 18 to 30 in good health and CMV-seropositive. Sequenced sample: PBMCs. The rearrangement joins TRBV7-9 to TRBJ1-2, with TRBD1 as a possible D gene (6 bases). The DNA of the CDR3 is TGTGCCAGCAGCTTAGGCACAGGGAATGGCTACACCTTC. Its protein product is CASSLGTGNGYTF. Combining the CDR3 with reference TRBV7-9 and TRBJ1-2 gives the whole variable domain DTGVSQNPRHKITKRGQNVTFRCDPISEHNRLYWYRQTLGQGPEFLTYFQNEAQLEKSRLLSDRFSAERPKGSFSTLEIQRTEQGDSAMYLCASSLGTGNGYTFGSGTRLTVV.